This T cell receptor beta chain was retrieved from a study of Ad26.COV2.S vaccination and SARS-CoV-2 variants. Turning to the study itself: It was the COV1001 Ad26.COV2.S trial arm that included the donor. Administration of Ad26.COV2.S was intramuscular, either once or twice 56 days apart. Overall study results and limits: Vaccine recipients surpassed placebo recipients in spike-specific TCR breadth.

TCRdb keeps only in-frame clones here, not all; method: immunoSEQ multiplex PCR. The data contain hundreds of thousands of clones, about 90% of them singletons. Concerning this clone: Its antigen is unknown. The same CDR3 can be traced to other DNA sequences in this sample.

The CDR3 runs 14 residues. CDR1 KGHDR and CDR2 SFDVKD come from the germline V gene. V lost 1 base, J lost 2 bases, and 7 bases lay in between. The treatment was: about 20 received Ad26.COV2.S at low or high dose, single or two shots; five or six received placebo; per-sample allocation not given. It was on day 63 after the first vaccine or placebo injection that samples were taken. The vaccine delivered Wuhan-strain SARS-CoV-2 spike through an Ad26 vector. This specimen was peripheral blood, taken in a trial of Ad26.COV2.S vaccine versus placebo. The rearrangement links TRBV24-1 to TRBJ1-2; D gene unclear. The receptor was derived from a person aged 18-60 years who received the Ad26.COV2.S COVID-19 vaccine or a placebo. CDR3 in amino acids: CATSDLGSNYGYTF. CDR3 in DNA: TGTGCCACCAGTGATTTAGGGTCGAACTATGGCTACACCTTC.